Each of the 22 T cell receptor beta chains below was sequenced from the same sample in a study of T cell repertoires in cytomegalovirus infection. Their antigens remain unidentified. Using its own MiXCR run on the reads, TCRdb lists one record per CDR3 protein. Among some 940,000 distinct CDR3 sequences listed, around 30% were seen once. Sequences were derived from cultured CD8+ T cells from PBMCs, sampled from culture after CMV antigen stimulation. Source of these receptors: a human donor in good health (CMV status not recorded). Some clones in this sample may be carry-over from other donors' samples.

Only a few counts were recorded for this clonotype. The rearrangement links TRBV6-2 or TRBV6-3 to TRBJ2-7, with D possibly being TRBD2 (6 bases). CDR1 and CDR2 (germline): MNHEY, SVGEGT. There are 14 residues in the CDR3. Trimming shortened V by 3 bases and J by 3 bases, and 12 bases separated the two germline ends. The CDR3 region is CASSYDGSGYEQYV. The CDR3 region has the DNA TGTGCCAGCAGTTATGACGGGAGCGGCTACGAGCAGTACGTC.

The chain joins TRBV12-3 or TRBV12-4 to TRBJ1-1, with D tentatively TRBD1 (5 bases). The CDR3 totals 14 residues. Trimming removed 6 bases from V and 0 bases from J, with 11 bases in between. The CDR3 loop reads CASRSGIMNTEAFF. CDR3 in DNA: TGTGCCAGCAGGTCAGGGATAATGAACACTGAAGCTTTCTTT.

This clonotype was found many times. This rearrangement joins TRBV7-8 to TRBJ2-7; D is ambiguous. This CDR3 has 13 residues. Germline V lookup: CDR1 SGHVS, CDR2 FQNEAQ. Trimming removed 5 bases from V and 0 bases from J, with 8 bases in between. As DNA, the CDR3 is TGTGCCAGCAGCGTTCCCAGCTCCTACGAGCAGTACGTC. Translating gives CASSVPSSYEQYV.

This chain uses TRBV12-3 or TRBV12-4 with TRBJ1-5; D may be TRBD1 (6 bases). The CDR3 runs 14 residues. Trimming left V 6 bases short and J 7 bases short, with 16 bases between. The CDR3 sequence: CASSSSGGLQPQHF. CDR3 coding DNA: TGTGCCAGCAGCTCAAGCGGGGGGCTCCAGCCCCAGCATTTT.

The chain has TRBV4-2 and TRBJ1-4; TRBD1 aligns across 7 bases. V lost 3 bases, J lost 4 bases, and 5 bases stayed unmatched. Germline CDR1 reads LGHNA; CDR2 reads YNFKEQ. The CDR3 runs to 15 residues. CDR3 sequence: CASSHPQGFNEKLFF. The CDR3, as DNA: TGTGCCAGCAGCCACCCACAGGGGTTTAATGAAAAACTGTTTTTT.

Only a few counts were recorded for this clonotype. The rearrangement uses TRBV7-9 and TRBJ1-4; the D is unclear. V lost 4 bases and J 4 bases, leaving 7 bases between the germline ends. The CDR3 is 13 amino acids. Germline values: CDR1 SEHNR, CDR2 FQNEAQ (reference sequence). CDR3 loop: CASSSGSNEKLFF. CDR3 sequence (DNA): TGTGCCAGCAGCTCCGGGAGTAATGAAAAACTGTTTTTT.

The chain recombines TRBV6-1 with TRBJ2-7, with unresolved D. The CDR3 spans 15 residues. Trimming cost V 0 bases and J 8 bases, with 17 bases left between them. Per the germline V gene, CDR1 is MNHNS and CDR2 is SASEGT. The CDR3: CASSEAVTLGLKQYF. As DNA, the CDR3 is TGTGCCAGCAGTGAAGCGGTGACTCTGGGTTTAAAGCAGTACTTC.

The chain couples TRBV18 to TRBJ1-2, with D possibly matching TRBD1 (5 bases). V dropped 8 bases and J dropped 0 bases, with 16 bases sitting between them. The CDR3 length is 15 residues. Per the germline V gene, CDR1 is KGHSH and CDR2 is LQKENI. The CDR3 here is CASRETDSSNYGYTF. CDR3 coding DNA: TGTGCCAGCAGAGAGACAGATTCTTCTAACTATGGCTACACCTTC.

This chain links TRBV24-1 with TRBJ1-2; TRBD1 might be the D (6 bases). Germline assignment: CDR1 KGHDR and CDR2 SFDVKD. V was trimmed by 8 bases and J by 5 bases, leaving 17 bases between them. CDR3 length: 14 amino acids. CDR3 DNA: TGTGCCACCACCTTCCGGGGGGGGCTTTATGGCTACACCTTC. It translates to CATTFRGGLYGYTF.

The rearrangement joins TRBV28 to TRBJ2-3, with 8 bases lining up with TRBD1. V lost 4 bases, J lost 3 bases, and 3 bases stayed unmatched. The CDR3 consists of 14 residues. Germline V lookup: CDR1 MDHEN, CDR2 SYDVKM. CDR3 loop: CASSYRGATDTQYF. In DNA form, the CDR3 reads TGTGCCAGCAGTTACAGGGGGGCTACAGATACGCAGTATTTT. Full variable domain (remainder filled in from reference TRBV28 and TRBJ2-3): DVKVTQSSRYLVKRTGEKVFLECVQDMDHENMFWYRQDPGLGLRLIYFSYDVKMKEKGDIPEGYSVSREKKERFSLILESASTNQTSMYLCASSYRGATDTQYFGPGTRLTVL.

This clonotype was found many times. This chain joins TRBV7-2 and TRBJ2-5; tentatively, D is TRBD2 (5 bases). The CDR3 is 15 residues long. From germline, CDR1 is SGHTA and CDR2 FQGNSA. Trimming pared 1 base from V and 5 bases from J, leaving 14 bases between. The CDR3 nucleotides read TGTGCCAGCAGCTTAGGAGGGTTCAGGACTGAGACCCAGTACTTC. It translates to CASSLGGFRTETQYF.

This clonotype was counted a few times. The chain recombines TRBV4-2 with TRBJ2-7; 8 nucleotides agree with TRBD2. The CDR3 loop spans 15 amino acids. Germline V gene lookup returns CDR1 LGHNA and CDR2 YNFKEQ. J was trimmed by 5 bases and V by 0 bases; bases with no gene match: 6. CDR3 DNA: TGTGCCAGCAGCCAAGAGGGACTAGTTCTTGACGAGCAGTACTTC. Protein sequence: CASSQEGLVLDEQYF.

This clonotype was observed many times. The chain joins TRBV7-2 to TRBJ2-7; 10 bases are shared with TRBD1. CDR1 and CDR2 from the germline V gene are SGHTA and FQGNSA. The CDR3 consists of 16 residues. J gave up 1 base and V 4 bases, and 7 bases lay outside the gene matches. The CDR3 here is CASSSPGQGFSYEQYF. DNA of the CDR3: TGTGCCAGCAGCTCGCCGGGACAGGGGTTTTCCTACGAGCAGTACTTC.

The gene calls are TRBV28 and TRBJ1-2, with a tentative D call TRBD1 (6 bases). V lost 4 bases and J 4 bases, leaving 10 bases between the germline ends. The V gene's germline CDR1 is MDHEN and CDR2 SYDVKM. This CDR3 region has 13 residues. This CDR3 is CASSWSDSYGYTF. In DNA form, the CDR3 reads TGTGCCAGCAGTTGGTCGGACAGCTATGGCTACACCTTC.

The chain recombines TRBV5-6 with TRBJ1-4; no clear D. CDR3 length: 15 amino acids. The V end lost 7 bases, the J end lost 1 base, and 14 bases lay between the germline ends. Germline CDR1 reads SGHDT; CDR2 reads YYEEEE. CDR3 loop: CASCPGRITNEKLFF. The DNA for the CDR3 is TGTGCCAGCTGCCCCGGACGGATAACTAATGAAAAACTGTTTTTT.

V gene TRBV2 combines with J gene TRBJ1-2; no clear D. CDR1 and CDR2 from the germline V gene are SNHLY and FYNNEI. The V end lost 6 bases, the J end lost 8 bases, and 16 bases lay between the germline ends. The CDR3 runs 13 residues. The CDR3 DNA reads as TGTGCCAGCAGAATAGGAGGTCCGAGGGGCTACACCTTC. Translating it yields CASRIGGPRGYTF.

This clonotype has ten or more counts. The chain employs TRBV7-6 and TRBJ1-1; D remains ambiguous. There are 14 residues in the CDR3. The germline V gene has CDR1 SGHVS and CDR2 FNYEAQ. Between the trimmed V and J ends, which lost 1 base and 5 bases, there was a span of 11 bases. CDR3 nucleotide sequence: TGTGCCAGCAGCTTAGGTGGGTCTGCGACTGAAGCTTTCTTT. It encodes CASSLGGSATEAFF. Looking up the rest from reference TRBV7-6 and TRBJ1-1 gives the full variable domain: GAGVSQSPRYKVTKRGQDVALRCDPISGHVSLYWYRQALGQGPEFLTYFNYEAQQDKSGLPNDRFSAERPEGSISTLTIQRTEQRDSAMYRCASSLGGSATEAFFGQGTRLTVV.

In the case of this clonotype: Germline is not matched at one junction end, which may reflect a read error. The rearrangement uses TRBV4-2 and TRBJ2-1; D could derive from TRBD1 or TRBD2 (5 bases each). CDR1 and CDR2 (germline): LGHNA, YNFKEQ. This CDR3 comprises 15 residues. The chain's CDR3 is CANSPWGSSYNEQFF. CDR3 nucleotides: TGTGCCAACAGCCCCTGGGGGTCCTCCTACAATGAGCAGTTCTTC.

The chain joins TRBV5-6 to TRBJ1-2; TRBD1 might be the D (5 bases). CDR3 size: 17 residues. V shed 3 bases and J shed 4 bases, with 22 bases lying between them. Per germline, CDR1 SGHDT and CDR2 YYEEEE. DNA of the CDR3: TGTGCCAGCAGCTCAACCCGGGACGCCGGGCCCTTCTATGGCTACACCTTC. Encoded protein: CASSSTRDAGPFYGYTF.

This clonotype was seen more than once but under ten times. This chain joins TRBV2 and TRBJ1-1; 9 bases agree with TRBD1. Germline trimming cut 6 bases from V and 1 base from J; bases unmatched to any gene: 6. The germline V gene encodes CDR1 SNHLY and CDR2 FYNNEI. The CDR3 contains 15 residues. CDR3 in DNA: TGTGCCAGCAGCGTCCCGGACAGGGGGAACACTGAAGCTTTCTTT. It encodes CASSVPDRGNTEAFF.

A word on this clonotype: Since a much larger clone is just one base distant, this may be a read error. The chain has TRBV7-6 and TRBJ2-1, with 12 bases identical to TRBD2. The germline gives CDR1 SGHVS, CDR2 FNYEAQ. The CDR3 is made up of 17 amino acids. CDR3 in amino acids: CVSSFRLAGARENEQFF. The CDR3 nucleotides read TGTGTCAGCAGCTTTAGACTAGCGGGGGCCCGAGAGAATGAGCAGTTCTTC.

There are a few counts of this clonotype. Here the CDR3 DNA reads TGTGCCAGCAGTTACTCGACGACTGAAGCTTTCTTT. This sequence encodes CASSYSTTEAFF. This chain connects TRBV6-6 to TRBJ1-1; D gene unclear. CDR1 and CDR2 (germline): MNHNY, SVGAGI (reference sequence). V gave up 0 bases and J gave up 5 bases, with 4 bases separating them. This CDR3 is built from 12 residues.